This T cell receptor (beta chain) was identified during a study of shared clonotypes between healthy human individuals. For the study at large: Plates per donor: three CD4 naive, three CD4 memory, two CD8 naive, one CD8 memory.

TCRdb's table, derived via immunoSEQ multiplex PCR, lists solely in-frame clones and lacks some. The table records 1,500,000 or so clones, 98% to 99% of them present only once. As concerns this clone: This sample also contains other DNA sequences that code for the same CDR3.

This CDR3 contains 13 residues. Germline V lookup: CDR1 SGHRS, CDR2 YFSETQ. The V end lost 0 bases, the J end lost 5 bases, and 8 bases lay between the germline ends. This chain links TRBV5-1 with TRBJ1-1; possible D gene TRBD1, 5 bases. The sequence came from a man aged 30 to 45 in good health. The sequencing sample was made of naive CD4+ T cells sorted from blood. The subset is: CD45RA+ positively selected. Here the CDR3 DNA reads TGCGCCAGCAGCTTGGGACAGCGGACTGAAGCTTTCTTT. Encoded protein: CASSLGQRTEAFF.